These T cell receptor beta chains were read from a single sample in a study of blood T cell repertoires in COVID-19. The assay was immunoSEQ multiplex PCR, and TCRdb's table has in-frame clones only and misses some. The sample lists tens of thousands of clones; roughly 80% were seen once. Input material: peripheral blood. The receptor set was obtained from a man aged 70-80 years with COVID-19, enrolled during active disease. Each CDR3 is given with its conserved first and last residue. D genes are given only for firm matches. Clone size is stated in some rows and not others, as once, few, many or a class when expanded.

D: -; size: -; J: TRBJ1-2; V: TRBV18; CDR3: CASSQTQGNGGYGYTF; DNA: TGTGCCAGCTCACAGACCCAGGGGAACGGAGGCTATGGCTACACCTTC
D: TRBD1; size: -; J: TRBJ2-7; V: TRBV5-1; CDR3: CASGQGAVYEQYF; DNA: TGCGCCAGCGGACAGGGCGCCGTCTACGAGCAGTACTTC
D: -; size: few; J: TRBJ2-7; V: TRBV7-2; CDR3: CASSLGSLSSYEQYF; DNA: TGTGCCAGCAGCTTAGGGTCTCTAAGCTCCTACGAGCAGTACTTC
D: TRBD1; size: -; J: TRBJ1-2; V: TRBV28; CDR3: CASSAQGGYGYTF; DNA: TGTGCCAGCAGTGCCCAGGGGGGCTATGGCTACACCTTC
D: TRBD1; size: -; J: TRBJ1-5; V: TRBV19; CDR3: CASSRGGAEGANQPQHF; DNA: TGTGCCAGTAGTAGAGGAGGGGCCGAGGGGGCAAATCAGCCCCAGCATTTT
D: -; size: few; J: TRBJ1-1; V: TRBV7-2; CDR3: CASSLALNRLNTEAFF; DNA: TGTGCCAGCAGCTTAGCGCTAAACAGACTGAACACTGAAGCTTTCTTT
D: TRBD2; size: once; J: TRBJ2-2; V: TRBV5-1; CDR3: CASSGRLAGAGELFF; DNA: TGCGCCAGCAGCGGTCGCCTAGCGGGAGCCGGGGAGCTGTTTTTT
D: -; size: -; J: TRBJ1-1; V: TRBV10-2; CDR3: CASSRQSNTEAFF; DNA: TGCGCCAGCAGTCGACAGTCTAACACTGAAGCTTTCTTT
D: TRBD1; size: few; J: TRBJ1-1; V: TRBV6-1; CDR3: CASSVPTGAWNTEAFF; DNA: TGTGCCAGCAGTGTTCCGACAGGGGCCTGGAACACTGAAGCTTTCTTT
D: TRBD1; size: -; J: TRBJ2-5; V: TRBV29-1; CDR3: CSVTGQGGTQYF; DNA: TGCAGCGTAACCGGACAGGGGGGGACCCAGTACTTC
D: TRBD1; size: few; J: TRBJ2-7; V: TRBV28; CDR3: CASNPGTGFEQYF; DNA: TGTGCCAGTAATCCCGGGACAGGGTTTGAGCAGTACTTC